One sample yielded the 24 T cell receptor beta chains listed below, sequenced in a study of T cells after yellow fever vaccination. TCRdb redid the calling of the 5' RACE reads with MiXCR, one entry per CDR3 protein. The table has some 220,000 distinct CDR3 sequences, 3% to 4% seen once. The sequenced sample was CD4+ T cells sorted from PBMCs, obtained 10 days after the yellow fever booster vaccination. Receptors originate from a young man who received the YFV17D yellow fever vaccine.

On this clonotype itself: At one of its ends the junction is not consistent with the germline gene, which may arise from a read error. The V and J genes are TRBV6-5 and TRBJ2-4, with D unclear. The CDR3 spans 13 residues. Per the germline V gene, CDR1 is MNHEY and CDR2 is SVGAGI. CDR3 loop: CACRSPLVNIQYF. In DNA form, the CDR3 reads TGTGCCTGCAGGAGCCCGCTGGTAAACATACAGTACTTC.

The rearrangement links TRBV6-5 to TRBJ1-5; a possible D gene is TRBD1 (6 bases). Between the trimmed V and J ends, which lost 5 bases and 4 bases, there was a span of 15 bases. The germline gives CDR1 MNHEY, CDR2 SVGAGI. CDR3 length equals 15 residues. CDR3 protein: CASSPTGRGNQPQHF. CDR3 DNA: TGTGCCAGCAGTCCCACAGGGAGGGGAAATCAGCCCCAGCATTTT.

The genes are TRBV30 and TRBJ1-6, with D tentatively TRBD1 (6 bases). CDR1 GTSNPN and CDR2 SVGIG come from the germline V gene (reference sequence). This CDR3 comprises 16 residues. Trimming took 3 bases from V and 4 from J, leaving 16 bases between them. The CDR3 spells CAWRLEGGQYNSPLHF. The CDR3, as DNA: TGTGCCTGGAGGCTAGAGGGGGGGCAGTATAATTCACCCCTCCACTTT.

In this sample, this clonotype turned up many times. J is TRBJ2-1 and V is TRBV7-3, with D perhaps TRBD2 (5 bases). V was cut by 5 bases and J by 0 bases, with 14 bases left in between. The germline V gene encodes CDR1 SGHTA and CDR2 FQGTGA. The CDR3 length is 16 residues. This CDR3 reads CASSQERSSSYNEQFF. The CDR3 DNA sequence: TGTGCCAGCAGCCAGGAGCGGTCGAGCTCCTACAATGAGCAGTTCTTC. Filled out from reference TRBV7-3 and TRBJ2-1, the complete variable domain reads GAGVSQTPSNKVTEKGKYVELRCDPISGHTALYWYRQSLGQGPEFLIYFQGTGAADDSGLPNDRFFAVRPEGSVSTLKIQRTERGDSAVYLCASSQERSSSYNEQFFGPGTRLTVL.

The chain links TRBV11-2 to TRBJ2-3; possible D gene TRBD1, 6 bases. CDR1 and CDR2 from the germline V gene are SGHAT and FQNNGV. V was clipped by 3 bases and J by 2 bases, with 12 bases between them. CDR3 length equals 15 residues. For the CDR3, the DNA is TGTGCCAGCAGCTTGGCACAGGGAATCACAGATACGCAGTATTTT. This gives the protein CASSLAQGITDTQYF.

J is TRBJ2-1 and V is TRBV10-2, with TRBD2 as a possible D gene (7 bases). Germline V CDR1 and CDR2: WSHSY, SAAADI. The CDR3 extends over 17 amino acids. The V end was cut by 4 bases, the J end by 0 bases, with 16 bases between. DNA for the CDR3: TGCGCCAGCAGTGCGGTAAGGGGGGGAAGCTCCTACAATGAGCAGTTCTTC. It codes for CASSAVRGGSSYNEQFF.

This clonotype occurred many times. V is TRBV6-5 and J is TRBJ1-1, with D perhaps TRBD1 (6 bases). Germline CDR1 reads MNHEY; CDR2 reads SVGAGI. The CDR3 is made up of 14 amino acids. Trimming removed 6 bases from V and 6 bases from J, with 17 bases in between. The CDR3 bases are TGTGCCAGCAGCCTCTGGGGGGCGGGGGCTGAAGCTTTCTTT. It yields the protein CASSLWGAGAEAFF.

The gene calls are TRBV5-6 and TRBJ2-7, with a weak D call TRBD1 (6 bases). The CDR3 extends over 13 amino acids. Trimming cost V 2 bases and J 2 bases, with 8 bases left between them. The germline V gene has CDR1 SGHDT and CDR2 YYEEEE. CDR3 in amino acids: CASSLQGPYEQYV. The CDR3 DNA reads TGTGCCAGCAGCTTACAGGGTCCCTACGAGCAGTACGTC.

The table lists this clonotype with many counts. V usage is TRBV9 and J usage is TRBJ1-4; D is ambiguous. Deletions cut 0 bases from V and 7 bases from J, with 19 bases between. The CDR3 runs 17 residues. Germline V gives CDR1 SGDLS, CDR2 YYNGEE. The CDR3: CASSVASNVAWGEKLFF. The CDR3 DNA sequence: TGTGCCAGCAGCGTAGCCTCCAACGTAGCGTGGGGTGAAAAACTGTTTTTT.

This clonotype was found many times. This sequence joins TRBV27 and TRBJ2-7, with 9 bases fitting TRBD2. The CDR3 length is 16 residues. V dropped 10 bases and J dropped 7; count of bases not matched to a gene: 20. In germline, CDR1 is MNHEY, CDR2 SMNVEV (reference sequence). The CDR3 sequence: CATTAGGPSGYEEQYF. CDR3 nucleotide sequence: TGTGCCACCACGGCGGGGGGGCCCAGCGGTTACGAAGAGCAGTACTTC.

In this sample, this clonotype turned up many times. V usage is TRBV6-5 and J usage is TRBJ2-7; 7 bases match TRBD1. With 5 bases clipped from V and 2 bases from J, the junction kept 3 bases outside the gene matches. There are 13 residues in the CDR3. CDR1 is MNHEY and CDR2 is SVGAGI in the germline V gene. The CDR3 sequence: CASSPGTAYEQYF. CDR3 nucleotides: TGTGCCAGCAGTCCAGGGACAGCCTACGAGCAGTACTTC.

V gene TRBV6-5 combines with J gene TRBJ1-6; 10 bases are shared with TRBD1. V lost 7 bases and J lost 9; bases outside the gene matches: 6. The CDR3 is 14 residues long. Germline V gene sequence: CDR1 MNHEY, CDR2 SVGAGI. The CDR3 loop is CASTPGQGISPLHF. Written as DNA, the CDR3 is TGTGCCAGCACTCCGGGACAGGGGATTTCACCCCTCCACTTT.

This clonotype came up many times. This chain uses TRBV7-2 with TRBJ2-3; D remains unclear. V was clipped by 5 bases and J by 4 bases, with 16 bases between them. The length of the CDR3 is 15 residues. Germline V CDR1 and CDR2: SGHTA, FQGNSA. The DNA of the CDR3 is TGTGCCAGCAGCCCCGGTCCCCGAGCCCCAGATACGCAGTATTTT. Its protein is CASSPGPRAPDTQYF.

This clonotype was detected a few times. J is TRBJ2-3 and V is TRBV10-3; tentatively, D is TRBD2 (5 bases). Germline assignment: CDR1 ENHRY and CDR2 SYGVKD. The CDR3 totals 13 residues. Between the trimmed V and J ends, which lost 8 bases and 3 bases, there was a span of 12 bases. The CDR3 is CAIAGGGTDTQYF. Here the CDR3 DNA reads TGTGCCATCGCGGGTGGCGGTACAGATACGCAGTATTTT.

Ten or more counts support this clonotype. The chain carries TRBV30 and TRBJ1-5; D remains ambiguous. The germline V gene has CDR1 GTSNPN and CDR2 SVGIG (reference sequence). There are 13 residues in the CDR3. The V end was cut by 1 base, the J end by 0 bases, with 4 bases between. This chain's CDR3 is CAWSGDSNQPQHF. DNA of the CDR3: TGTGCCTGGAGTGGGGATAGCAATCAGCCCCAGCATTTT.

The V gene is TRBV29-1, the J gene TRBJ2-2, with 8 bases lining up with TRBD1. V was pared by 5 bases and J by 6 bases, with 5 bases of the junction left unmatched. This CDR3 region has 13 residues. Germline values: CDR1 SQVTM, CDR2 ANQGSEA. CDR3 coding DNA: TGCAGCGTTCGGACAGGGTCGGCCGGGGAGCTGTTTTTT. Translating gives CSVRTGSAGELFF.

This chain uses TRBV7-3 with TRBJ2-3, with D uncertain. V lost 2 bases to trimming and J lost 5 bases, with 8 bases between them. The germline gives CDR1 SGHTA, CDR2 FQGTGA. There are 13 residues in the CDR3. The DNA for the CDR3 is TGTGCCAGCAGCTTATCCGCAGGAGATACGCAGTATTTT. Protein sequence: CASSLSAGDTQYF.

This clonotype was seen repeatedly, ten times or more. The rearrangement links TRBV5-1 to TRBJ2-3; tentative D call: TRBD1 (5 bases). In germline, CDR1 is SGHRS, CDR2 YFSETQ. Trimming shortened V by 0 bases and J by 2 bases, and 10 bases separated the two germline ends. This CDR3 spans 15 amino acids. The DNA for the CDR3 is TGCGCCAGCAGCTTGGCAGGGTACCACACAGATACGCAGTATTTT. Translated, it gives CASSLAGYHTDTQYF.

This clonotype has ten or more counts. The J gene is TRBJ1-3, the V gene TRBV10-3, with 7 bases lining up with TRBD1. The CDR3 is 13 amino acids. The V gene end was trimmed by 7 bases and the J gene end by 4 bases; junction bases not matched to a gene: 4. CDR1 ENHRY and CDR2 SYGVKD come from the germline V gene. CDR3 region: CAITADRGNTIYF. The CDR3 DNA reads TGTGCCATCACGGCGGACAGGGGAAACACCATATATTTT.

The chain recombines TRBV12-3 or TRBV12-4 with TRBJ2-1, with 14 nucleotides matching TRBD2. V lost 5 bases to trimming and J lost 10 bases; unmatched junction nucleotides: 7. The length of the CDR3 is 15 residues. This chain's CDR3 is CASSRLAGGLQEQFF. The DNA for the CDR3 is TGTGCCAGCAGTAGACTAGCGGGGGGGCTTCAAGAGCAGTTCTTC.

Many counts were recorded for this clonotype. The chain links TRBV6-5 to TRBJ2-1; D is uncertain. There are 12 residues in the CDR3. The V gene's germline CDR1 is MNHEY and CDR2 SVGAGI. Deletions cut 2 bases from V and 10 bases from J, with 9 bases between. This CDR3 reads CASSYAGWEQFF. As DNA, the CDR3 is TGTGCCAGCAGTTACGCCGGGTGGGAGCAGTTCTTC.

This clonotype was counted ten times or more. The V call is TRBV2, the J call TRBJ2-3; 11 bases line up with TRBD2. The V gene's germline CDR1 is SNHLY and CDR2 FYNNEI. Unmatched junction bases numbered 3, after V lost 8 bases and J lost 2 bases. The CDR3 runs 14 residues. Written as DNA, the CDR3 is TGTGCCAGCCGTAGCGGGGGGGACACAGATACGCAGTATTTT. Protein: CASRSGGDTDTQYF.

This clonotype was seen many times. The V call is TRBV29-1, the J call TRBJ2-5; perhaps TRBD2 as D (6 bases). Germline CDR1 reads SQVTM; CDR2 reads ANQGSEA. V shed 6 bases and J shed 7 bases, with 15 bases lying between them. The CDR3 has 12 amino acids. The CDR3 DNA follows: TGCAGCGTCCAAGATGGGGAGGTGACCCAGTACTTC. Translating gives CSVQDGEVTQYF.

This clonotype was counted many times. The genes are TRBV7-2 and TRBJ2-7; no clear D. In germline, CDR1 is SGHTA, CDR2 FQGNSA. There are 14 residues in the CDR3. Trimming cost V 5 bases and J 3 bases, with 14 bases left between them. The CDR3 loop is CASSVAGRYYEQYF. The CDR3, as DNA: TGTGCCAGCAGCGTCGCAGGACGGTACTACGAGCAGTACTTC.